This T cell receptor beta chain emerged from a study of blood T cell repertoires in COVID-19. Study context: Acute and convalescent COVID-19 samples came from the United States, Italy and Spain. The cDNA or gDNA used as material had been derived from T cells, B-cell-depleted T cells, or PBMCs.

In the original workflow: Reference gene primer amplification in the assay estimated nucleated cell counts. Profiling relied on immunoSEQ multiplex PCR, and the TCRdb table lists in-frame clones only, not all of them. V and J calls and clone size are those listed in that table; D and trimming were worked out from the DNA. This table has roughly 72,000 clones, around 90% appearing once. V was pared by 6 bases and J by 1 base, with 13 bases of the junction left unmatched. Germline assignment: CDR1 MDHEN and CDR2 SYDVKM. The CDR3 covers 17 residues. This chain uses TRBV28 with TRBJ2-7, with 9 bases identical to TRBD2. The sample comprised peripheral blood. The sequence derives from a human donor in a cohort sampled during active COVID-19. The CDR3 DNA follows: TGTGCCAGCAGGGAGGAGGGCGGGAGGGCGTCGTCCTACGAGCAGTACTTC. Its protein product is CASREEGGRASSYEQYF.